This T cell receptor (beta chain) stems from a study of technical replicates of blood from several donors. CDR3 length equals 17 residues. Trimming took 4 bases from V and 4 from J; bases not matched to a gene: 12. Germline V gene lookup returns CDR1 SGHNT and CDR2 YYREEE (reference sequence). TCRdb's copy holds only in-frame clones and misses some; the assay was immunoSEQ multiplex PCR. This sample has tens of thousands of clones, with 80% to 95% found just once. Input material: T cells isolated from PBMCs. The chain recombines TRBV5-4 with TRBJ2-3, with 10 bases lining up with TRBD2. This receptor was obtained from a human donor in good health. Some clones in this sample may be carry-over from other donors' samples. The CDR3 region is CASSPRGTSDPPDTQYF. The DNA of the CDR3 is TGTGCCAGCAGCCCCCGGGGGACTAGCGACCCCCCAGATACGCAGTATTTT.